The 7 T cell receptor beta chains below all came from one sample that was sequenced in a study of blood T cell repertoires in COVID-19. The repertoire was sequenced with immunoSEQ multiplex PCR; TCRdb's copy has only in-frame clones and lacks some. Among about 170,000 clones listed, roughly 81% were seen once. Specimen: peripheral blood. The source is a woman older than 75 with COVID-19, enrolled during active disease.

CDR3 residues: CASRGGAWETQYF. The CDR3 DNA reads as TGTGCCAGCAGAGGAGGGGCTTGGGAGACCCAGTACTTC. V gene TRBV28 combines with J gene TRBJ2-5; D perhaps matches TRBD2 (6 bases). This CDR3 region has 13 residues. Germline values: CDR1 MDHEN, CDR2 SYDVKM. The ends were cut back, 6 bases at V and 5 bases at J, with 13 bases in the middle.

This CDR3 is CASSLSQRGSSYNEQFF. The CDR3 nucleotides are TGTGCCAGCAGCTTATCCCAGCGGGGAAGCTCCTACAATGAGCAGTTCTTC. The V gene is TRBV7-3, the J gene TRBJ2-1; 7 positions match TRBD2. V shed 2 bases and J 0 bases; nucleotides not matched to a gene: 7. The CDR3 spans 17 residues. The V gene's germline CDR1 is SGHTA and CDR2 FQGTGA.

As DNA, the CDR3 is TGTGCCAGCAGTTATCGGGACAGGGGAAGCGGCTACACCTTC. As protein: CASSYRDRGSGYTF. The gene calls are TRBV7-9 and TRBJ1-2; 10 bases are shared with TRBD1. Unmatched junction bases numbered 9, after V lost 6 bases and J lost 8 bases. Germline CDR1 is SEHNR and CDR2 is FQNEAQ (reference sequence). The CDR3 covers 14 residues.

This clone was seen once. This chain joins TRBV19 and TRBJ1-3; unclear D gene. The V gene lost 4 bases and the J gene lost 2 bases, with 6 bases spanning the gap. Germline CDR1 LNHDA, CDR2 SQIVND (reference sequence). This CDR3 spans 13 amino acids. CDR3 sequence: CASSSSAGNTIYF. DNA of the CDR3: TGTGCCAGTAGTAGTTCGGCTGGAAACACCATATATTTT.

This clone was picked up a small number of times. CDR3 sequence (DNA): TGTGCCAGCAGCTCCCCGGGACTAGCGGGGGGCGAGCAGTTCTTC. Translating gives CASSSPGLAGGEQFF. The rearrangement uses TRBV7-9 and TRBJ2-1, with TRBD2 matching 15 bases. The germline CDR1 and CDR2 sequences are SEHNR and FQNEAQ (reference sequence). The CDR3 extends over 15 amino acids. With 4 bases clipped from V and 10 bases from J, the junction kept 5 bases outside the gene matches.

The rearrangement uses TRBV5-1 and TRBJ2-3, with 9 bases lining up with TRBD2. Per the germline V gene, CDR1 is SGHRS and CDR2 is YFSETQ. V gave up 1 base and J gave up 1 base; unmatched junction bases: 4. The CDR3 has 16 residues. The CDR3 reads CASSLTSSGGTDTQYF. The DNA for the CDR3 is TGCGCCAGCAGCTTGACGTCTAGCGGGGGCACAGATACGCAGTATTTT.

The CDR3 loop is CASSLRPRGPSTF. Written as DNA, the CDR3 is TGTGCCAGCAGCCTGAGACCGAGGGGGCCCTCCACCTTC. This chain joins TRBV7-8 and TRBJ1-2, with 7 bases aligning to TRBD1. This CDR3 is 13 amino acids long. Germline loops: CDR1 SGHVS, CDR2 FQNEAQ. V gave up 5 bases and J gave up 13 bases; unmatched junction bases: 13.